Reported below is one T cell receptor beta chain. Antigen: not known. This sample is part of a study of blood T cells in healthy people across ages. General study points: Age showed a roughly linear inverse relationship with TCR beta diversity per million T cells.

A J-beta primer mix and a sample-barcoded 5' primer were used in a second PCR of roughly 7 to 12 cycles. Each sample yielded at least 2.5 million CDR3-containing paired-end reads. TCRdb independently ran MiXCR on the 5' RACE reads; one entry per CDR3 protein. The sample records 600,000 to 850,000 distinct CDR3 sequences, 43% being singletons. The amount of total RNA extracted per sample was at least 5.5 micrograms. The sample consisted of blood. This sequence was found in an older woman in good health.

CDR3 sequence: CASSQVGSDEQFF. The CDR3 bases are TGTGCCAGCAGCCAAGTCGGGAGCGATGAGCAGTTCTTC. The rearrangement links TRBV3-1 to TRBJ2-1, with TRBD2 as a possible D gene (6 bases). Germline V gene sequence: CDR1 LGHDT, CDR2 YNNKEL (reference sequence). The CDR3 totals 13 residues. Trimming removed 1 base at V and 8 bases at J, with 9 bases between.